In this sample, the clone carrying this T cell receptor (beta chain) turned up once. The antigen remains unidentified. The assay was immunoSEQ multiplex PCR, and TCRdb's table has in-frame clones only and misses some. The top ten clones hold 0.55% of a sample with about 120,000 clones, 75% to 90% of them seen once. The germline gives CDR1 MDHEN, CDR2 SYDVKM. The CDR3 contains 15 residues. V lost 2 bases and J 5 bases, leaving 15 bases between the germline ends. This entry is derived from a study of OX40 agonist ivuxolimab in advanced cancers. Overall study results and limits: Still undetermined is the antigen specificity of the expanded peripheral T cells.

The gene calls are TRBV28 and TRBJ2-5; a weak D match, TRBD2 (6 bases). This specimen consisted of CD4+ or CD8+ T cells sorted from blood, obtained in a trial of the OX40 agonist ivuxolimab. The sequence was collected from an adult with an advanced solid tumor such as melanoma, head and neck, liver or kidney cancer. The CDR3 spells CASSLPPRGRETQYF. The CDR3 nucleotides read TGTGCCAGCAGTTTACCCCCTCGGGGGAGGGAGACCCAGTACTTC.